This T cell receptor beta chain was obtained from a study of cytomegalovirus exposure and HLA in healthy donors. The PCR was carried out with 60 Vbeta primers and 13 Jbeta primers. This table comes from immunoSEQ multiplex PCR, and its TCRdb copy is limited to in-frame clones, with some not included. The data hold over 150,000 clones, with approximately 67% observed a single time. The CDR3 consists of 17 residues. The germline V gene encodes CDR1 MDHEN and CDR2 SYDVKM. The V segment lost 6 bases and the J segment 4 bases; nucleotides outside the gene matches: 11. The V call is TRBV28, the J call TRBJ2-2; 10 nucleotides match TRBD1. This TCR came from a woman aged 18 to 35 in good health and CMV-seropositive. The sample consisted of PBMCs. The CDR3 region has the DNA TGTGCCAGCAGGAAGAGGTGGGACAGGGGATTCACCGGGGAGCTGTTTTTT. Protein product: CASRKRWDRGFTGELFF.